The 26 T cell receptor beta chains reported below all come from one sample, sequenced in a study of CD8 T cells in Susac syndrome. RNA totalling roughly 0.5 to 1 ug underwent reverse transcription with random hexamers. MiXCR was run by TCRdb on the immunoSEQ multiplex PCR reads, yielding one entry per CDR3 protein. In the table there are about 200,000 distinct CDR3 sequences, roughly nine tenths of which are singletons. The sequenced sample consisted of CD4+ T cells from PBMCs. These TCRs come from a human donor with Susac syndrome.

The genes are TRBV5-1 and TRBJ2-2, with 9 bases that match TRBD2. The CDR3 spans 17 residues. Germline-derived CDR1 and CDR2 are SGHRS and YFSETQ. J was trimmed by 4 bases and V by 3 bases; bases with no gene match: 10. The CDR3 DNA reads TGCGCCAGCAGCTACCATAGCGGGAGAGGGGTCACCGGGGAGCTGTTTTTT. Its protein product is CASSYHSGRGVTGELFF. Complete variable domain (other parts from reference TRBV5-1 and TRBJ2-2): KAGVTQTPRYLIKTRGQQVTLSCSPISGHRSVSWYQQTPGQGLQFLFEYFSETQRNKGNFPGRFSGRQFSNSRSEMNVSTLELGDSALYLCASSYHSGRGVTGELFFGEGSRLTVL.

This clonotype was seen a handful of times. V gene TRBV20-1 combines with J gene TRBJ1-5; unclear D gene. The CDR3 length is 16 residues. Germline CDR1 and CDR2: DFQATT and SNEGSKA (reference sequence). V was shortened by 3 bases and J by 2 bases, with 17 bases between the two germline ends. CDR3 residues: CSARDRLPMGNQPQHF. CDR3 sequence (DNA): TGCAGTGCTAGGGATCGACTTCCCATGGGCAATCAGCCCCAGCATTTT.

V and J are TRBV15 and TRBJ2-3; the D gene is possibly TRBD1 (6 bases). The CDR3 is 15 residues long. In germline, CDR1 is LNHNV, CDR2 YYDKDF (reference sequence). V was shortened by 2 bases and J by 4 bases, with 13 bases between the two germline ends. This CDR3 is CATSRSGTKADTQYF. DNA of the CDR3: TGTGCCACCAGCAGATCCGGGACAAAGGCAGATACGCAGTATTTT.

This chain connects TRBV10-3 to TRBJ1-2, with a tentative D call TRBD1 (5 bases). Germline V gene sequence: CDR1 ENHRY, CDR2 SYGVKD. Trimming cost V 3 bases and J 4 bases, with 9 bases left between them. This CDR3 is 13 amino acids long. CDR3 residues: CAISDREAYGYTF. In DNA form, the CDR3 reads TGTGCCATCAGTGACAGGGAGGCCTATGGCTACACCTTC.

This clonotype occurred once. V usage is TRBV18 and J usage is TRBJ1-1; D remains unclear. Trimming removed 0 bases from V and 1 base from J, with 12 bases in between. The CDR3 sequence is 16 residues long. Germline-derived CDR1 and CDR2 are KGHSH and LQKENI. CDR3 in amino acids: CASSPPSVAANTEAFF. Written as DNA, the CDR3 is TGTGCCAGCTCACCACCCAGCGTCGCAGCGAACACTGAAGCTTTCTTT.

The count of this clonotype is one. The CDR3 bases are TGTGCCAGCAGCTCCCACGGGGAACAAGAGACCCAGTACTTC. As protein: CASSSHGEQETQYF. The chain links TRBV5-6 to TRBJ2-5; tentatively, D is TRBD2 (5 bases). V shed 3 bases and J shed 2 bases, with 11 bases lying between them. Per germline, CDR1 SGHDT and CDR2 YYEEEE. This CDR3 region has 14 residues.

The chain carries TRBV27 and TRBJ2-5, with D possibly TRBD1 on 5 matching bases. The CDR3 has 14 amino acids. CDR1 and CDR2 (germline): MNHEY, SMNVEV (reference sequence). V shed 5 bases and J shed 9 bases, with 19 bases lying between them. The CDR3 region is CASSPRQTLSAQYF. Here the CDR3 DNA reads TGTGCCAGCAGTCCTCGACAGACTCTCTCGGCCCAGTACTTC.

V usage is TRBV4-1 and J usage is TRBJ2-7; D not certain. CDR1 and CDR2 (germline): MGHRA, YSYEKL. V gave up 1 base and J gave up 0 bases, with 13 bases separating them. This CDR3 has 16 amino acids. CDR3 coding DNA: TGCGCCAGCAGCCAAGTCCTTAGGGCGAGCTCCTACGAGCAGTACTTC. This gives the protein CASSQVLRASSYEQYF.

The chain links TRBV7-9 to TRBJ2-7; D is undetermined. The CDR3 loop spans 13 amino acids. CDR1 SEHNR and CDR2 FQNEAQ come from the germline V gene (reference sequence). V lost 4 bases, J lost 2 bases, and 9 bases lay in between. This CDR3 is CASSSTVTYEQYF. CDR3 coding DNA: TGTGCCAGCAGCTCCACGGTTACCTACGAGCAGTACTTC.

The chain recombines TRBV2 with TRBJ1-2; TRBD1 aligns across 8 bases. The V and J ends lost 6 bases and 6 bases, in that order; junction bases with no gene match: 9. The germline CDR1 and CDR2 sequences are SNHLY and FYNNEI. The CDR3 extends over 14 amino acids. CDR3 sequence (DNA): TGTGCCAGCAGACCACAGGGGGTCCAGAATGGCTACACCTTC. Amino acid sequence: CASRPQGVQNGYTF.

The chain combines TRBV14 with TRBJ2-1; D is perhaps TRBD1 (6 bases). The CDR3 loop spans 13 amino acids. CDR1 SGHDN and CDR2 FVKESK come from the germline V gene. V lost 4 bases to trimming and J lost 9 bases, with 13 bases between them. The CDR3 DNA follows: TGTGCCAGCAGCCCCAGCCCACAGGGTGAGCAGTTCTTC. Protein: CASSPSPQGEQFF.

The chain recombines TRBV5-1 with TRBJ1-6; D possibly corresponds to TRBD1 (5 bases). The CDR3 length is 16 residues. Trimming cost V 4 bases and J 5 bases, with 16 bases left between them. CDR1 and CDR2 (germline): SGHRS, YFSETQ. Here the CDR3 reads CASSKDGTENNSPLHF. CDR3 DNA: TGCGCCAGCAGCAAAGATGGGACGGAAAATAATTCACCCCTCCACTTT.

The CDR3 protein is CASRLLGNTEAFF. The CDR3 bases are TGTGCCAGCAGATTATTAGGTAACACTGAAGCTTTCTTT. The chain has TRBV6-1 and TRBJ1-1, with D hard to call. Germline assignment: CDR1 MNHNS and CDR2 SASEGT. The CDR3 extends over 13 amino acids. Trimming pared 6 bases from V and 2 bases from J, leaving 10 bases between.

The rearrangement links TRBV24-1 to TRBJ2-3; TRBD2 matches at 7 bases. Germline V gene lookup returns CDR1 KGHDR and CDR2 SFDVKD. V shed 3 bases, J shed 7 bases, and the junction held 9 bases outside the gene matches. This CDR3 has 15 residues. CDR3 coding DNA: TGTGCCACCAGTGATGAGACTAGCAGTTATTATACGCAGTATTTT. Its translation is CATSDETSSYYTQYF.

This chain joins TRBV4-1 and TRBJ1-2; D unresolved. Trimming took 0 bases from V and 4 from J, leaving 9 bases between them. Per the germline V gene, CDR1 is MGHRA and CDR2 is YSYEKL. CDR3 size: 14 residues. CDR3 nucleotide sequence: TGCGCCAGCAGCCAAGATCGGACTCCCTATGGCTACACCTTC. This gives the protein CASSQDRTPYGYTF.

J is TRBJ1-1 and V is TRBV7-9; 7 nucleotides agree with TRBD1. Looked up from germline, CDR1 is SEHNR and CDR2 is FQNEAQ (reference sequence). With 10 bases clipped from V and 4 bases from J, the junction kept 9 bases outside the gene matches. CDR3 length: 13 amino acids. In DNA, the CDR3 is TGTGCCAACGAAACAGGGGCTTTCACTGAAGCTTTCTTT. Protein: CANETGAFTEAFF.

J is TRBJ1-1 and V is TRBV20-1; D possibly corresponds to TRBD1 (6 bases). V was cut by 4 bases and J by 4 bases, with 10 bases left in between. The germline V gene encodes CDR1 DFQATT and CDR2 SNEGSKA (reference sequence). The CDR3 spans 12 residues. The CDR3 DNA follows: TGCAGTGCTACAGGGGCTGGCACTGAAGCTTTCTTT. It is translated as CSATGAGTEAFF.

This clonotype appeared a single time. The chain couples TRBV7-2 to TRBJ1-1; maybe TRBD1 (5 bases). This CDR3 is 12 amino acids long. Trimming removed 1 base from V and 7 bases from J, with 7 bases in between. CDR1 is SGHTA, CDR2 FQGNSA, per germline. The DNA for the CDR3 is TGTGCCAGCAGCTTAGGGGGCTTTGAAGCTTTCTTT. This codes for CASSLGGFEAFF.

This clonotype has a handful of counts. This chain joins TRBV5-4 and TRBJ2-4, with a tentative D call TRBD2 (6 bases). V was trimmed by 3 bases and J by 4 bases, leaving 14 bases between them. CDR1 is SGHNT, CDR2 YYREEE, per germline (reference sequence). The CDR3 loop spans 15 amino acids. The CDR3 sequence is CASSSATGVKNIQYF. Here the CDR3 DNA reads TGTGCCAGCAGCTCCGCGACGGGGGTAAAAAACATTCAGTACTTC.

CDR3 sequence (DNA): TGTGCCAGCAGCGTAGGATTGACTAGCGGCTTGAATGAGCAGTTCTTC. Protein: CASSVGLTSGLNEQFF. This sequence joins TRBV5-8 and TRBJ2-1, with 9 bases identical to TRBD2. This CDR3 comprises 16 residues. Trimming cost V 4 bases and J 7 bases; bases outside gene matches: 12. The germline V gene encodes CDR1 SGHTS and CDR2 YDEGEE.

The J gene is TRBJ1-6, the V gene TRBV6-1; the D is unclear. From germline, CDR1 is MNHNS and CDR2 SASEGT. The CDR3 sequence is 11 residues long. V was clipped by 6 bases and J by 11 bases, with 8 bases between them. CDR3 amino acids: CASRIDTPLHF. Here the CDR3 DNA reads TGTGCCAGCAGGATAGACACACCCCTCCACTTT.

The chain couples TRBV29-1 to TRBJ2-1; weak D call: TRBD2 (5 bases). Germline CDR1 is SQVTM and CDR2 is ANQGSEA. V dropped 7 bases and J dropped 2 bases, with 12 bases sitting between them. CDR3 length: 13 residues. The chain's CDR3 is CSALSGTYNEQFF. In nucleotides, the CDR3 is TGCAGCGCTTTAAGCGGCACCTACAATGAGCAGTTCTTC.

The chain joins TRBV20-1 to TRBJ2-5; 8 bases are shared with TRBD1. The CDR3 contains 14 residues. The trim removed 5 bases at V and 4 bases at J, leaving 9 bases unmatched. CDR1 DFQATT and CDR2 SNEGSKA come from the germline V gene (reference sequence). CDR3 sequence (DNA): TGCAGTGCTCAGACCGGACAGGGATTAGAGACCCAGTACTTC. It is translated as CSAQTGQGLETQYF.

The chain couples TRBV12-3 or TRBV12-4 to TRBJ1-3; 11 positions agree with TRBD1. The V segment lost 4 bases and the J segment 1 base; nucleotides outside the gene matches: 3. This CDR3 spans 16 amino acids. The DNA for the CDR3 is TGTGCCAGCAGTTCGGGACAGGGGGATTCTGGAAACACCATATATTTT. It specifies CASSSGQGDSGNTIYF.

The chain joins TRBV13 to TRBJ2-3; D is ambiguous. The CDR3 totals 13 residues. Trimming left V 6 bases short and J 0 bases short, with 7 bases between. Germline CDR1 is PRHDT and CDR2 is FYEKMQ (reference sequence). CDR3 nucleotides: TGTGCCAGCAGGGATACTAGCACAGATACGCAGTATTTT. It codes for CASRDTSTDTQYF.

This clonotype came up once. The chain uses TRBV5-4 and TRBJ1-4; no reliable D call. CDR1 and CDR2 from the germline V gene are SGHNT and YYREEE (reference sequence). Trimming left V 1 base short and J 10 bases short, with 17 bases between. CDR3 size: 15 residues. The CDR3 DNA sequence: TGTGCCAGCAGCTTGTCTGGTACTCGCCTAGGAAAACTGTTTTTT. It is translated as CASSLSGTRLGKLFF.